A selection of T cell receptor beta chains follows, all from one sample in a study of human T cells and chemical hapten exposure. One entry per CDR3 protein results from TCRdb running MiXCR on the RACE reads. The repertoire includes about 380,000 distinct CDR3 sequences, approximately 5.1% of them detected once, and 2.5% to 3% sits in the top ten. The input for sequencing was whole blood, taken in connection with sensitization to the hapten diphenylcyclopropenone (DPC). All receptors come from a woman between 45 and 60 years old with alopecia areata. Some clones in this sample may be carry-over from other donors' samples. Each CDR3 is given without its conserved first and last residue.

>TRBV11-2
ASSFGTGDFEQY
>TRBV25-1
ASSDPGTIKETQY
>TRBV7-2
ASSLAAGLANYGYT
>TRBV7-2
ASSFYRDQPQH
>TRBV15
ATSSRSGTSGGATDTQY
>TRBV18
ASSGFQETQY
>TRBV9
ASSEGQGADTGELF
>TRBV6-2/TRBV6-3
ASNKIDNEQF
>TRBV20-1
SLGDSGAFPLH
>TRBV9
ASSVGTGANVLT
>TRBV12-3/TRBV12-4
ASSLPGETQY
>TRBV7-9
ASSSVDGYT
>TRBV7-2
ASSRTGLSTDTQY
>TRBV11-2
ASSLTGTANEKLF
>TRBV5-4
ASSPGVTGFTEAF
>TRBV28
ASSLTGLVGQPQH
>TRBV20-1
SARTGVSQETQY
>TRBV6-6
ASSYTEAF
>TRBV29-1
SVAGTTSSYEQY
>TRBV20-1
SARTSPPNTEAF
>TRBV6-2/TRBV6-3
ASSYSRRDNTDTQY
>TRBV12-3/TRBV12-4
ASSLEGLPSPNEQF
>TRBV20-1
SARVDRGAGYGYT
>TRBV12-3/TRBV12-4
ASSLTRGGANTEAF
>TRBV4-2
ASKLWDKDTQY
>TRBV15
ATRTSGTDTQY
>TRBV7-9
ASSLDPLRTGEQY
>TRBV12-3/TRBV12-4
ASRPTGFYGYT
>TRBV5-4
ASSFDYRTDTQY
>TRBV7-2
ASSLFGGFSTDTQY
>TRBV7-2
ASRPGQHTDTQY
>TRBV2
ASSGGRSETQY
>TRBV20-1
SARDQQNTEAF
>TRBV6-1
ASRAGASMFYSNQPQH
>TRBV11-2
ASSPDGTSTDTQY
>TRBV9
ASSGGDSSNYGYT
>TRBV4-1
ASSQGTGTGSYEQY
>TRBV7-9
ASTRGRDTDTQY
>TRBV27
ASSLGQGIRNTEAF